The 32 T cell receptor beta chains below come from one sample, sequenced in a study of blood T cells in healthy people across ages. Sample-barcoded 5' priming and a J-beta primer mix drove a second PCR of about 6 to 11 cycles. TCRdb independently ran MiXCR on the 5' RACE reads; one entry per CDR3 protein. The top ten hold roughly 3.5% of the sample, which has some 560,000 distinct CDR3 sequences, about 27% seen once. These data were also filed under a second study, of T cells of mothers and their children.

Material for sequencing was blood. All receptors come from a boy aged 2 to 9 in good health.

The chain has TRBV12-3 or TRBV12-4 and TRBJ2-1, with TRBD2 matching 13 bases. The CDR3 extends over 13 amino acids. V shed 4 bases and J 12 bases; nucleotides not matched to a gene: 3. CDR3 loop: CASSWTSGGPQFF. DNA for the CDR3: TGTGCCAGCAGTTGGACTAGCGGGGGACCGCAGTTCTTC.

The chain employs TRBV12-3 or TRBV12-4 and TRBJ2-5; TRBD2 matches at 12 bases. With the DNA end fitting TRBJ2-1 better, the J assignment may be wrong. The CDR3 is 15 amino acids. In DNA form, the CDR3 reads TGTGCCAGCAGGGAGACTAGCGGGAGTAATGATGAGCAGTTCTTC. Its translation: CASRETSGSNDEQFF.

This chain joins TRBV14 and TRBJ2-7; the D is unclear. The germline CDR1 and CDR2 sequences are SGHDN and FVKESK. Between the trimmed V and J ends, which lost 2 bases and 0 bases, there was a span of 17 bases. CDR3 length equals 17 residues. The DNA of the CDR3 is TGTGCCAGCAGCCAATCGGATGGCGGCCTCAGCTCCTACGAGCAGTACTTC. Translating gives CASSQSDGGLSSYEQYF.

The chain joins TRBV7-2 to TRBJ1-1, with D possibly being TRBD1 (6 bases). CDR3 length: 14 amino acids. The germline V gene encodes CDR1 SGHTA and CDR2 FQGNSA. With 6 bases removed from V and 1 base from J, the gap between germline ends came to 12 bases. The CDR3 sequence is CASRKGQANTEAFF. CDR3 DNA sequence: TGTGCCAGCAGAAAGGGACAAGCGAACACTGAAGCTTTCTTT.

The V call is TRBV10-3, the J call TRBJ2-5, with 7 nucleotides matching TRBD2. The end of the DNA fits TRBJ2-7 better, so the J call may be wrong. Germline V gene lookup returns CDR1 ENHRY and CDR2 SYGVKD. The CDR3 covers 13 residues. This CDR3 is CAIRTSESYEQYF. The DNA for the CDR3 is TGTGCCATCAGAACTAGCGAGTCCTACGAGCAGTACTTC.

The chain carries TRBV9 and TRBJ2-5, with 7 bases matching TRBD2. The CDR3 totals 16 residues. V was pared by 0 bases and J by 5 bases, with 10 bases of the junction left unmatched. CDR1 SGDLS and CDR2 YYNGEE come from the germline V gene. This CDR3 is CASSVEAGVSHETQYF. In DNA, the CDR3 is TGTGCCAGCAGCGTAGAGGCGGGGGTGTCCCACGAGACCCAGTACTTC.

The genes are TRBV11-3 and TRBJ2-5; D unclear. CDR1 is SGHNT, CDR2 YENEEA, per germline. Trimming removed 4 bases from V and 2 bases from J, with 14 bases in between. The CDR3 loop spans 15 amino acids. CDR3: CASSYYRPKQETQYF. The CDR3, as DNA: TGTGCCAGCAGCTACTATAGGCCCAAACAAGAGACCCAGTACTTC.

This clonotype was counted between two and nine times. This chain links TRBV7-9 with TRBJ2-3; 9 nucleotides agree with TRBD2. Germline CDR1 SEHNR, CDR2 FQNEAQ (reference sequence). The J segment lost 0 bases and the V segment lost 3 bases, leaving 7 bases of the junction unmatched. The CDR3 runs 17 residues. DNA for the CDR3: TGTGCCAGCAGCTTCGGTAGCGGGAGACCTAGCACAGATACGCAGTATTTT. Amino acids: CASSFGSGRPSTDTQYF.

This clonotype was counted between two and nine times. This sequence joins TRBV7-2 and TRBJ2-7; D not certain. The V gene lost 2 bases and the J gene lost 5 bases, with 13 bases spanning the gap. CDR3 length: 14 residues. Germline V CDR1 and CDR2: SGHTA, FQGNSA. In DNA form, the CDR3 reads TGTGCCAGCAGCTTAAGGGTTGTAATCCACGAGCAGTACTTC. The encoded protein is CASSLRVVIHEQYF.

This chain uses TRBV5-1 with TRBJ2-7; 10 positions agree with TRBD2. The CDR3 runs to 17 residues. The germline V gene has CDR1 SGHRS and CDR2 YFSETQ. The ends lost 4 bases at V and 2 bases at J; junction bases unmatched: 12. CDR3 protein: CASSRWTGLAETYEQYF. The CDR3 bases are TGCGCCAGCAGCCGATGGACAGGACTAGCGGAGACCTACGAGCAGTACTTC.

This clonotype showed up just a few times. This chain links TRBV9 with TRBJ2-2, with TRBD1 as a possible D gene (5 bases). This CDR3 contains 14 residues. Trimming removed 6 bases at V and 2 bases at J, with 11 bases between. Germline V gene sequence: CDR1 SGDLS, CDR2 YYNGEE. CDR3 DNA sequence: TGTGCCAGCAACCCGACAGCTAACACCGGGGAGCTGTTTTTT. Amino acid sequence: CASNPTANTGELFF.

The chain couples TRBV20-1 to TRBJ1-2; 7 bases fit TRBD1. CDR3 length equals 13 residues. J gave up 0 bases and V 6 bases, and 4 bases lay outside the gene matches. From germline, CDR1 is DFQATT and CDR2 SNEGSKA (reference sequence). CDR3 residues: CSAAGGTNYGYTF. In nucleotides, the CDR3 is TGCAGTGCCGCAGGGGGTACTAACTATGGCTACACCTTC.

This clonotype was seen only a few times. The chain employs TRBV7-9 and TRBJ2-1; D possibly matches TRBD1 or TRBD2 (5 bases each). Germline V gene lookup returns CDR1 SEHNR and CDR2 FQNEAQ (reference sequence). This CDR3 contains 20 residues. V lost 5 bases and J 0 bases, leaving 26 bases between the germline ends. DNA of the CDR3: TGTGCCAGCAGCCGCCACCCACTAAGCACGGGGCCCGGCTCCTACAATGAGCAGTTCTTC. Amino acids: CASSRHPLSTGPGSYNEQFF.

The chain has TRBV7-3 and TRBJ2-3; D perhaps matches TRBD2 (6 bases). V lost 5 bases and J 3 bases, leaving 12 bases between the germline ends. This CDR3 is built from 14 residues. Germline CDR1 is SGHTA and CDR2 is FQGTGA. The CDR3 spells CASSPDRETDTQYF. CDR3 DNA sequence: TGTGCCAGCAGCCCCGACCGGGAGACAGATACGCAGTATTTT.

V and J are TRBV20-1 and TRBJ1-2; D remains ambiguous. Germline CDR1 reads DFQATT; CDR2 reads SNEGSKA (reference sequence). The length of the CDR3 is 13 residues. Trimming shortened V by 1 base and J by 1 base, and 7 bases separated the two germline ends. In nucleotides, the CDR3 is TGCAGTGCTAGAGGCCCCAGTAACTATGGCTACACCTTC. The encoded protein is CSARGPSNYGYTF.

A word on this clonotype: Its ends do not fully match the called genes, so a read error is possible. The chain couples TRBV18 to TRBJ2-7; TRBD1 matches at 9 bases. The CDR3 is 19 amino acids. Germline V CDR1 and CDR2: KGHSH, LQKENI. In DNA, the CDR3 is TGTGCTCCGGGAGTCAGCCGGCCACAGGGGGCTAGATGGGAGTGCGAGCAGCACTTT. This encodes CAPGVSRPQGARWECEQHF.

The chain combines TRBV12-3 or TRBV12-4 with TRBJ2-5; the D gene is possibly TRBD2 (6 bases). CDR3 length: 17 residues. The germline V and J ends were trimmed by 2 bases and 0 bases, with 16 bases remaining between them. The DNA for the CDR3 is TGTGCCAGCAGTTTAAGGTCCTACGGGAGCGACCAAGAGACCCAGTACTTC. The encoded protein is CASSLRSYGSDQETQYF.

This clonotype has only a few counts. CDR3 loop: CASSPEPGTFIEQFF. In DNA form, the CDR3 reads TGTGCCAGCAGCCCGGAACCCGGGACCTTTATTGAGCAGTTCTTC. The chain has TRBV27 and TRBJ2-1; tentatively, D is TRBD1 or TRBD2 (5 bases each). The CDR3 runs to 15 residues. Germline CDR1 is MNHEY and CDR2 is SMNVEV (reference sequence). The V gene lost 6 bases and the J gene lost 9 bases, with 21 bases spanning the gap.

This clonotype came up a few times. This chain joins TRBV7-3 and TRBJ2-3, with D hard to call. This CDR3 contains 14 residues. Germline V gives CDR1 SGHTA, CDR2 FQGTGA. The V gene lost 5 bases and the J gene lost 0 bases, with 9 bases spanning the gap. The CDR3 loop reads CASSVFASTDTQYF. The CDR3 DNA sequence: TGTGCCAGCAGCGTATTCGCGAGCACAGATACGCAGTATTTT.

The chain joins TRBV4-3 to TRBJ2-3; 7 positions agree with TRBD1. This CDR3 is built from 16 residues. CDR1 LGHNA and CDR2 YSLEER come from the germline V gene. The V and J ends lost 0 bases and 2 bases, in that order; junction bases with no gene match: 5. This chain's CDR3 is CASSQEPGQFTDTQYF. Here the CDR3 DNA reads TGCGCCAGCAGCCAAGAACCGGGACAGTTCACAGATACGCAGTATTTT.

V and J are TRBV5-5 and TRBJ2-5; 11 bases map to TRBD2. The J call is uncertain, as TRBJ2-1 better fits the DNA end. CDR3 length: 14 residues. Per germline, CDR1 SGHKS and CDR2 YYEKEE (reference sequence). CDR3 nucleotides: TGTGCCAGCAGCTCACTAGCGGGAGTGGGTGAGCAGTTCTTC. This translates into CASSSLAGVGEQFF.

This clonotype has a single count. The chain links TRBV11-2 to TRBJ2-1; no clear D gene. CDR3 length equals 12 residues. Germline CDR1 is SGHAT and CDR2 is FQNNGV. The V end lost 3 bases, the J end lost 6 bases, and 6 bases lay between the germline ends. The CDR3 loop is CASSFSVNEQFF. DNA of the CDR3: TGTGCCAGCAGCTTCTCGGTCAATGAGCAGTTCTTC.

This clonotype was observed a few times. The V call is TRBV5-1, the J call TRBJ1-2, with unresolved D. This CDR3 contains 14 residues. The V gene's germline CDR1 is SGHRS and CDR2 YFSETQ. V was shortened by 6 bases and J by 0 bases, with 12 bases between the two germline ends. The CDR3 region is CASTPAGANYGYTF. The CDR3 DNA reads TGCGCCAGCACCCCGGCTGGGGCTAACTATGGCTACACCTTC.

V is TRBV18 and J is TRBJ2-5; D remains unclear. This CDR3 is 13 amino acids long. Germline lookup yields CDR1 KGHSH and CDR2 LQKENI. V was trimmed by 3 bases and J by 1 base, leaving 6 bases between them. CDR3 sequence: CASSPSLQETQYF. The CDR3 DNA reads TGTGCCAGCTCACCCAGTCTCCAAGAGACCCAGTACTTC.

This clonotype was seen a handful of times. J is TRBJ2-2 and V is TRBV15, with D uncertain. Germline V gives CDR1 LNHNV, CDR2 YYDKDF (reference sequence). Trimming took 5 bases from V and 4 from J, leaving 2 bases between them. The CDR3 consists of 11 residues. The CDR3 is CATSVTGELFF. The CDR3 DNA reads as TGTGCCACCAGCGTCACCGGGGAGCTGTTTTTT.

In its sample, this clonotype was seen a few times. The chain combines TRBV27 with TRBJ1-4; D ambiguous. This CDR3 is 15 amino acids long. The V gene lost 6 bases and the J gene lost 5 bases, with 16 bases spanning the gap. Germline V gives CDR1 MNHEY, CDR2 SMNVEV (reference sequence). CDR3 nucleotides: TGTGCCAGCAGCCCGAAGAGGGCACCAAATGAAAAACTGTTTTTT. Translated: CASSPKRAPNEKLFF.

This clonotype turned up a few times. The V call is TRBV5-1, the J call TRBJ2-5, with no clear D. The CDR3 has 13 amino acids. Looked up from germline, CDR1 is SGHRS and CDR2 is YFSETQ. V shed 0 bases and J shed 5 bases, with 8 bases lying between them. The CDR3 protein is CASSLGPEETQYF. CDR3 nucleotide sequence: TGCGCCAGCAGCTTGGGGCCGGAGGAGACCCAGTACTTC. Full variable domain (remainder filled in from reference TRBV5-1 and TRBJ2-5): KAGVTQTPRYLIKTRGQQVTLSCSPISGHRSVSWYQQTPGQGLQFLFEYFSETQRNKGNFPGRFSGRQFSNSRSEMNVSTLELGDSALYLCASSLGPEETQYFGPGTRLLVL.

The sample holds many counts of this clonotype. The chain is built from TRBV6-5 and TRBJ2-7; D remains unclear. The end of the DNA fits TRBJ2-5 better, so the J call may be wrong. This CDR3 comprises 15 residues. Germline CDR1 and CDR2: MNHEY and SVGAGI. CDR3 sequence reads: CASSYSPVDLETQYF. Here the CDR3 DNA reads TGTGCCAGCAGTTACTCCCCAGTAGATTTGGAGACCCAGTACTTC.

This sequence joins TRBV6-1 and TRBJ1-2, with 8 bases fitting TRBD1. Germline V gene sequence: CDR1 MNHNS, CDR2 SASEGT. The CDR3 covers 14 residues. With V trimmed by 1 base and J by 8 bases, 6 bases remained unmatched. CDR3 DNA: TGTGCCAGCAGTGAAGTAACAGGGGGGAACGGCTACACCTTC. Amino acids: CASSEVTGGNGYTF.

The rearrangement links TRBV6-5 to TRBJ2-1; a weak D match, TRBD2 (5 bases). From germline, CDR1 is MNHEY and CDR2 SVGAGI. V gave up 4 bases and J gave up 10 bases, with 11 bases separating them. CDR3 length equals 12 residues. CDR3 sequence: CASSFGSGEQFF. CDR3 nucleotides: TGTGCCAGCAGTTTCGGATCGGGGGAGCAGTTCTTC.

This clonotype was seen a handful of times. The genes are TRBV7-9 and TRBJ1-5; D gene unclear. V lost 5 bases, J lost 7 bases, and 12 bases lay in between. The CDR3 loop spans 13 amino acids. In germline, CDR1 is SEHNR, CDR2 FQNEAQ (reference sequence). This CDR3 reads CASSQEGKQPQHF. In nucleotides, the CDR3 is TGTGCCAGCAGCCAGGAAGGAAAACAGCCCCAGCATTTT.

This clonotype has a handful of counts. The rearrangement uses TRBV20-1 and TRBJ2-5, with 8 positions matching TRBD2. The junction had 5 bases not matched to a gene; V was cut back by 5 bases and J by 3 bases. CDR1 and CDR2 (germline): DFQATT, SNEGSKA (reference sequence). The CDR3 runs 13 residues. The CDR3 here is CSALWRGEETQYF. The CDR3 bases are TGCAGTGCTCTCTGGCGGGGGGAAGAGACCCAGTACTTC.